This TCR beta chain was sequenced during a study of shared clonotypes between healthy human individuals (dated by TCRdb to the early 2020s). Broadly, across the study: The cohort included a few men and a couple of women between 18 and 49 years of age. For each donor, CD4 naive and CD4 memory were each given three plates, CD8 naive was given two plates, and CD8 memory was given one plate. The study deeply sequenced blood TCR repertoires of about five healthy adults to estimate repertoire size and the extent of clonotype sharing between individuals. To increase sequencing depth and limit assay-specific biases, different laboratories used diverse techniques to prepare libraries and sequence TCR repertoires. Leukapheresis yielded between about 0.94 and 9 billion PBMCs per donor. Study-wide findings and limitations: Naive subsets generally had larger estimated clonotype richness than memory subsets did. Sampling was restricted to blood, and TCR repertoires in tissues likely differ from the TCR repertoires found in blood. The genetic and exposure-history diversity represented was limited by the small number of donors. Incomplete sequencing was indicated by rarefaction of sorted-subset datasets, despite the large sequencing depth. Pairwise subsampling led to the expectation that sequencing depth would affect the degree of clonotype sharing among donors. When several donors were compared, the shared fraction of clonotypes was about 5% for naive CD4, roughly 3.3% for naive CD8, more than 2% for memory CD4, and roughly 0.4% for memory CD8. Clonotypes shared by all four sorted-subset donors showed higher generation probabilities than non-shared clonotypes.

As to this clone: Its antigen is not yet known. Base qualities are not at hand, and no much larger clone is one base apart.

Cut back by 4 bases and 1 base, the V and J ends lie 13 bases apart. CDR1 SGDLS and CDR2 YYNGEE are derived from the germline V gene. The CDR3 contains 15 residues, cysteine and phenylalanine counted. Only the CDR3 DNA is retained, 45 bases long and in frame from the first base. The donors were healthy, HIV-negative adults with no recently reported acute infections or vaccinations. Only Caucasian adults living in Nashville, Tennessee, USA were represented among the donors. CD4+ T cells were enriched by magnetic negative selection; naive cells were then positively selected on CD45RA, and the negative fraction formed the memory subset. After blood collection by leukapheresis, PBMCs were isolated using Ficoll-Histopaque density gradient centrifugation and then cryopreserved in the vapor phase of liquid nitrogen. Purity and quantity of every magnetically sorted T cell population were checked by analytical flow cytometry. Each sorted fraction had its genomic DNA isolated and then quantified by UV absorbance on a Nanodrop 2000c.

Using the deep immunoSEQ assay, TCR CDR3 regions were amplified from genomic DNA by multiplex PCR. For each cell subset, the extracted genomic DNA was distributed evenly across all wells of several immunoSEQ 96-well plates, and each plate served as one replicate. For sorted subsets, roughly 200 ng of genomic DNA, equivalent to 25,000 to 35,000 T cell genomes, went into each replicate PCR. Purified libraries were measured with a Qubit 3.0 fluorometer, size-checked on a Bioanalyzer 2100, and measured again with the KAPA Library Quantification kit. Each immunoSEQ 96-well plate was sequenced on its own single-read 150-cycle Illumina NextSeq 550 flow cell. The original methods were these. Because the immunoSEQ output held only junctional sequences and lacked quality scores, the filtering could not match the filtering applied to full-length reads. To assign V/J genes and CDR3, sequences were annotated against IMGT germline references using PyIR, a Python wrapper for IgBLAST v1.9. Reads were removed for weak V/J assignments (E-value above 1e-6), missing CDR3, stop codons, out-of-frame junctions, or ambiguous translated residues. V3J clonotypes were defined by identical inferred V gene, J gene, and CDR3 amino acid sequence. Percentage overlap between repertoires was computed as shared unique clonotypes divided by the size of the smaller repertoire. Three approaches were used to assess repertoire richness: RTK rarefaction, the Chao1 estimator, and Recon v2.1 estimates of unobserved clonotypes. Generation probabilities for all TCRbeta clonotypes obtained by the gDNA method from a handful of donors were computed using OLGA. In TCRdb, the immuneACCESS table is reduced to in-frame sequences with V and J assigned. These tables do not hold every clone; where another copy was compared, an unresolved V gene accounts for under half, and the others remain unexplained. D and trimming were read from the DNA, whereas the V and J calls and clone size are those reported in that table. The sample table holds 2 million to 3 million clones, of which over 85% were seen once. Roughly 0.39% of the sample belongs to the ten largest clones.

The chain couples TRBV9 to TRBJ2-3; no D gene is confidently identified. Material for sequencing was naive CD4+ T cells from PBMCs. This specimen's cell subset or site label, per the study, means: CD45RA+ positively selected. This receptor was taken from a young man in good health. Some clones in this sample may be carry-over from other donors' samples. CDR3 protein: CASSLGQPGTDTQYF. The DNA reads as follows: TGTGCCAGCAGCTTAGGGCAGCCCGGCACAGATACGCAGTATTTT.